These T cell receptor beta chains were read from a single sample in a study of blood T cell repertoires in COVID-19. The repertoire was sequenced with immunoSEQ multiplex PCR; TCRdb's copy has only in-frame clones and lacks some. Of 150,000 to 200,000 clones in the sample, approximately 80% are singletons; the top ten hold roughly 8.7%. The sequencing sample was made of peripheral blood. The receptors were sampled from a woman between 45 and 60 years old with active or convalescent COVID-19. CDR3s include the opening cysteine and the closing phenylalanine or tryptophan. A D gene is named only where the DNA matches it firmly. Clone size, where shown, is once, few, many, or a class for clones that have expanded.

d_call	clone_size	v_call	cdr3_length	j_call	cdr3_nt	cdr3_aa
NA	NA	TRBV27	13	TRBJ1-2	TGTGCCAGCAGTTTACTGGCAGGGGAGGGCTACACCTTC	CASSLLAGEGYTF
TRBD1	once	TRBV4-3	17	TRBJ2-3	TGCGCCAGCAGCCAAGATATGAAGGGGGCGAGCACAGATACGCAGTATTTT	CASSQDMKGASTDTQYF
TRBD1	NA	TRBV6-5	14	TRBJ1-4	TGTGCCAGCAGTTTCGACAGGGGAGGTGAAAAACTGTTTTTT	CASSFDRGGEKLFF
NA	many	TRBV19	12	TRBJ1-2	TGTGCCAGCTACAACAGGGCTAGGGGCTACACCTTC	CASYNRARGYTF
TRBD2	NA	TRBV5-1	16	TRBJ2-5	TGCGCCAGCAGCTCCACCGGGACTAGCGTCCAAGAGACCCAGTACTTC	CASSSTGTSVQETQYF
NA	NA	TRBV15	12	TRBJ1-2	TGTGCCACCAGCAGAACTGGCTATGGCTACACCTTC	CATSRTGYGYTF
TRBD1	NA	TRBV18	17	TRBJ1-1	TGTGCCAGCTCACTCGGACAGGGGGCTCGAGCGAACACTGAAGCTTTCTTT	CASSLGQGARANTEAFF
TRBD1	NA	TRBV7-2	14	TRBJ2-5	TGTGCCAGCAGCTGGGACAGGGGGGGAGAGACCCAGTACTTC	CASSWDRGGETQYF
TRBD2	NA	TRBV7-2	15	TRBJ2-2	TGTGCCATTTCTGGTCTAGCGGTGAACACCGGGGAGCTGTTTTTT	CAISGLAVNTGELFF
NA	NA	TRBV6-1	16	TRBJ2-7	TGTGCCAGCAGTGAAGCCACGAGCAGGGATGGAAGAAAGCAGTACTTC	CASSEATSRDGRKQYF
NA	NA	TRBV6-5	14	TRBJ2-7	TGTGCCAGCAGTTACTCAAGGGAGTCCTACGAGCAGTACTTC	CASSYSRESYEQYF
TRBD1	NA	TRBV28	15	TRBJ1-2	TGTGCCAGCAGTCCAGGGACAGGGGGCGAAAGGAGCTACACCTTC	CASSPGTGGERSYTF
NA	once	TRBV6-4	15	TRBJ2-2	TGTGCCAGCAGTCCACGGACAGAGAACACCGGGGAGCTGTTTTTT	CASSPRTENTGELFF
NA	NA	TRBV6-2/TRBV6-3	12	TRBJ1-6	TGTGCCAGCAGTTACGTTCTCTCACCCCTCCACTTT	CASSYVLSPLHF
TRBD2	NA	TRBV6-5	15	TRBJ2-7	TGTGCCAGCAGTTACTCGGCGGGGGGGCGGTACGAGCAGTACTTC	CASSYSAGGRYEQYF
TRBD2	NA	TRBV27	17	TRBJ2-1	TGTGCCAGCAGTTTATCGCGCGCGACTAGCGGCAACAATGAGCAGTTCTTC	CASSLSRATSGNNEQFF
TRBD1	NA	TRBV30	16	TRBJ2-2	TGTGCCCGAACCCGTATTGGGACAGGGGTGACCGGGGAGCTGTTTTTT	CARTRIGTGVTGELFF
TRBD1	NA	TRBV5-1	16	TRBJ1-2	TGCGCCAGCAGCTTGGGAGTCGACAGGGGTTTATATGGCTACACCTTC	CASSLGVDRGLYGYTF
TRBD1	NA	TRBV2	14	TRBJ2-2	TGTGCCAGCAGCTGGGACAGGGACACCGGGGAGCTGTTTTTT	CASSWDRDTGELFF
NA	few	TRBV5-1	18	TRBJ1-1	TGCGCCAGCAGCTTGGGCCAGGGAAACACTTTCTCGAACACTGAAGCTTTCTTT	CASSLGQGNTFSNTEAFF
NA	once	TRBV19	14	TRBJ1-1	TGTGCCAGTAGTACGGACAGCCCGTACACTGAAGCTTTCTTT	CASSTDSPYTEAFF
TRBD2	NA	TRBV19	14	TRBJ2-7	TGTGCCAGTAGTATTGCGGGGGGGTATTTCGAGCAGTACTTC	CASSIAGGYFEQYF
TRBD2	NA	TRBV2	16	TRBJ2-3	TGTGCCAGCAACCGACTAGCCGGGGAAGGGGCAGATACGCAGTATTTT	CASNRLAGEGADTQYF
NA	NA	TRBV7-3	13	TRBJ2-1	TGTGCCAGCAGCCCAACAAGCGCCGGCGAGCAGTTCTTC	CASSPTSAGEQFF
TRBD2	NA	TRBV28	15	TRBJ2-1	TGTGCCAGCAGTTTATGGGCTAGCGGGAGGGAGGAGCAGTTCTTC	CASSLWASGREEQFF
TRBD1	NA	TRBV7-2	14	TRBJ1-3	TGTGCCAGCAGCTCAGACAGGGCTGGAAACACCATATATTTT	CASSSDRAGNTIYF
NA	NA	TRBV27	14	TRBJ2-7	TGTGCCAGCAGTGACGGGGGAAGTCCCTACGAGCAGTACTTC	CASSDGGSPYEQYF
NA	NA	TRBV30	14	TRBJ1-1	TGTGCCTGGAGTGTAACGCGGCGGAACACTGAAGCTTTCTTT	CAWSVTRRNTEAFF
TRBD1	NA	TRBV18	16	TRBJ1-5	TGTGCCAGCTCACCTCTCGGACAGGGAGGGAGGCAGCCCCAGCATTTT	CASSPLGQGGRQPQHF
NA	NA	TRBV5-5	15	TRBJ2-3	TGTGCCAGCAGCTCAACCAGGGAAGTATCGGATACGCAGTATTTT	CASSSTREVSDTQYF
TRBD1	few	TRBV19	15	TRBJ1-2	TGTGCCAGTAGTATCTCTAACAGGGGAGGCTATGGCTACACCTTC	CASSISNRGGYGYTF
TRBD1	NA	TRBV10-3	16	TRBJ1-5	TGTGCCACGGGGTTGGCAGGGGGCCAGGAGGGTCAGCCCCAGCATTTT	CATGLAGGQEGQPQHF
NA	NA	TRBV5-1	13	TRBJ2-5	TGCGCCAGCAGCCTGAGTACTAGTATAGGCCAGTACTTC	CASSLSTSIGQYF
TRBD1	NA	TRBV19	14	TRBJ1-2	TGTGCCAGTAGCACCGGGACAGCCATCTATGGCTACACCTTC	CASSTGTAIYGYTF
TRBD1	NA	TRBV11-1	15	TRBJ1-2	TGTGCCAGCAGCGATTTTAACAGGGGGAAAAGAGGCTACACCTTC	CASSDFNRGKRGYTF
TRBD1	NA	TRBV7-9	14	TRBJ1-2	TGTGCCAGCGGCGAGTACAGGGGAACTAATGGCTACACCTTC	CASGEYRGTNGYTF
NA	few	TRBV3-1/TRBV3-2	11	TRBJ2-3	TGTGCCAGCAGCCGTGCGGATACGCAGTATTTT	CASSRADTQYF
NA	NA	TRBV18	15	TRBJ1-1	TGTGCCAGCTCTCCGTACAGTTCGGCGAACACTGAAGCTTTCTTT	CASSPYSSANTEAFF
NA	NA	TRBV18	13	TRBJ2-2	TGTGCCAGCTCACGTGGACAGACCGGGGAGCTGTTTTTT	CASSRGQTGELFF
NA	NA	TRBV6-2/TRBV6-3	15	TRBJ1-1	TGTGCCAGCAGTTACTCTGGGCGCGGGGGCACTGAAGCTTTCTTT	CASSYSGRGGTEAFF
TRBD2	NA	TRBV30	15	TRBJ2-1	TGTGCCTGGAAAGCGGAAACTAGCGGGAGCAATGAGCAGTTCTTC	CAWKAETSGSNEQFF
TRBD2	NA	TRBV3-1/TRBV3-2	16	TRBJ2-1	TGTGCCAGCAGCCAGGGTACTAGCGGGGACGGGGGTGAGCAGTTCTTC	CASSQGTSGDGGEQFF
TRBD1	NA	TRBV3-1/TRBV3-2	15	TRBJ2-7	TGTGCCAGCAGCCAAGAAGGGGGACAGGGGTACGAGCAGTACTTC	CASSQEGGQGYEQYF
TRBD1	NA	TRBV29-1	12	TRBJ2-7	TGCAGCGTTGGGACAGGGGCTCCCGAGCAGTACTTC	CSVGTGAPEQYF
TRBD2	NA	TRBV5-1	15	TRBJ2-7	TGCGCCAGCAGCTTGGAGGCTAGCGGGACCTACGAGCAGTACTTC	CASSLEASGTYEQYF
TRBD1	NA	TRBV5-5	15	TRBJ1-1	TGTGCCAGCAGCTTGCCCCCCGGAGGGGGCGTTGAAGCTTTCTTT	CASSLPPGGGVEAFF
NA	NA	TRBV5-1	15	TRBJ2-5	TGCGCCAGCAGCTTGCTAGCCTCGAAACAAGAGACCCAGTACTTC	CASSLLASKQETQYF
NA	NA	TRBV5-1	16	TRBJ1-3	TGCGCCAGCAAAGACGGACAAACCTACTCTGGAAACACCATATATTTT	CASKDGQTYSGNTIYF
NA	NA	TRBV19	14	TRBJ1-1	TGTGCCAGTAGTCTGAGACAGCAGAACACTGAAGCTTTCTTT	CASSLRQQNTEAFF